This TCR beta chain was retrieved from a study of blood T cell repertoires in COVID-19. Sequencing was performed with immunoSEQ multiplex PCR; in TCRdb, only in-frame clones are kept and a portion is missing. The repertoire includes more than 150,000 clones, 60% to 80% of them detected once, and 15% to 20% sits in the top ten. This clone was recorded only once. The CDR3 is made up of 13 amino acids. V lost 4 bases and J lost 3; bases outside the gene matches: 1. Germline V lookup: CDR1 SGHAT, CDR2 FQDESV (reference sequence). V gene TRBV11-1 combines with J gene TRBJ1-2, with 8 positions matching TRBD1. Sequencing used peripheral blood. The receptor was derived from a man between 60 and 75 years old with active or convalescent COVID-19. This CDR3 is CASSSDRDYGYTF. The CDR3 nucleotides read TGTGCCAGCAGCTCGGACAGGGACTATGGCTACACCTTC.